Sequencing of this TCR beta chain was carried out in a study of early T cells in non-severe SARS-CoV-2 infection. About the research overall: Unpaired chains resulted from sequencing bulk RNA of unsorted whole blood.

Notes on this clonotype: The antigen remains undetermined.

In the library, individual cDNA molecules carried attached unique molecular identifiers. TCRdb itself ran the 5' RACE reads through MiXCR, one entry per CDR3 protein. The sample lists some 48,000 distinct CDR3 sequences; about 7.8% were seen once. V was pared by 8 bases and J by 0 bases, with 20 bases between. CDR1 DFQATT and CDR2 SNEGSKA come from the germline V gene (reference sequence). The CDR3 has 16 residues. Broader study findings: Matching results from VDJdb favored anti-spike CD8 responses, leaving private and CD4 specificities undetected.

The chain employs TRBV20-1 and TRBJ1-5; D perhaps matches TRBD1 (5 bases). The receptor's source is an adult who was a healthcare worker with PCR-confirmed SARS-CoV-2 infection or an uninfected control (not recorded which). Sample: whole blood. CDR3 nucleotides: TGCAGTACCAACGACGTGGGACGGACTAGCAATCAGCCCCAGCATTTT. Its translation: CSTNDVGRTSNQPQHF.